This paragraph reports one T cell receptor beta chain. Its matching antigen is unknown. The patients had HPV-negative, locally advanced oral cavity squamous cell carcinoma. The data belong to a study of neoadjuvant anti-PD-1 for oral cavity cancer. Background on the study: Nivolumab at 3 mg/kg was mostly given biweekly, three to four doses, pre-surgery. Patients without progression got a fourth dose around day 43.

Germline V gene data show CDR1 as MNHEY and CDR2 as SVGAGI. V lost 2 bases, J lost 5 bases, and 0 bases stayed unmatched. The CDR3 runs to 14 residues. Study results and limitations: PBMC Gini-index clonality exceeded responders' in non-responders post-nivolumab.

Here immunoSEQ multiplex PCR was the method, and the copy in TCRdb shows in-frame clones only, minus some. This sample has roughly 34,000 clones, with approximately 87% found just once. Here the sequenced sample was PBMCs, taken before nivolumab (anti-PD-1) treatment. The sequence was obtained from a person between 40 and 79 years old with oral cavity squamous cell carcinoma. The rearrangement uses TRBV6-5 and TRBJ2-3; 11 nucleotides line up with TRBD2. The DNA for the CDR3 is TGTGCCAGCAGTTACGGGACTAGCGGAGATACGCAGTATTTT. This codes for CASSYGTSGDTQYF.